These T cell receptor beta chains were read from a single sample in a study of T-cell reconstitution after alpha-beta-depleted transplantation in children. One entry per CDR3 protein, called by TCRdb with MiXCR from the PCR reads. The sample comprises roughly 220,000 distinct CDR3 sequences, 7.5% to 10% of which are singletons, and about 5% rests with the top ten. Sequenced material: PBMCs from the stem cell graft donor, taken from the stem cell graft. These TCRs come from a human donor who donated a stem cell graft to a child with SCID. Each CDR3 is given with its conserved first and last residue. A D gene is named only where the DNA matches it firmly. Clone size, where shown, is once, few, many, or a class for clones that have expanded.

TRBJ1-1 | many | TRBV12-3/TRBV12-4 | - | 13 | CASSLDRLNEAFF | TGTGCCAGCAGTTTAGACAGGTTAAATGAAGCTTTCTTT
TRBJ2-5 | many | TRBV20-1 | - | 13 | CSASRSVQETQYF | TGCAGTGCTAGCAGAAGCGTTCAAGAGACCCAGTACTTC
TRBJ1-2 | many | TRBV5-1 | - | 14 | CASTLSGEIYGYTF | TGCGCCAGCACCCTCAGCGGAGAAATCTACGGCTACACCTTC
TRBJ2-4 | many | TRBV12-3/TRBV12-4 | - | 16 | CASSLRQNLAKNIQYF | TGTGCCAGCAGTTTGAGGCAGAACCTAGCCAAAAACATTCAGTACTTC
TRBJ2-1 | many | TRBV6-1 | TRBD1 | 13 | CASMGDRVNEQFF | TGTGCCAGCATGGGGGACAGGGTCAATGAGCAGTTCTTC
TRBJ1-1 | - | TRBV7-9 | - | 15 | CASSLMASINTEAFF | TGTGCCAGCAGCTTAATGGCGTCTATCAACACTGAAGCTTTCTTT
TRBJ1-2 | many | TRBV5-1 | TRBD1 | 16 | CASRRGAGGLNYGYTF | TGCGCCAGCAGAAGAGGGGCAGGGGGTTTGAACTATGGCTACACCTTC
TRBJ1-2 | many | TRBV2 | - | 14 | CASGWTDSYYGYTF | TGTGCCAGCGGCTGGACAGATTCCTACTATGGCTACACCTTC
TRBJ2-2 | many | TRBV6-1 | TRBD2 | 15 | CASRPTSGGDRELFF | TGTGCCAGCAGACCGACTAGCGGGGGTGACCGGGAGCTGTTTTTT
TRBJ2-5 | many | TRBV5-1 | - | 12 | CASSLPGETQYF | TGCGCCAGCAGCTTGCCGGGGGAGACCCAGTACTTC
TRBJ2-1 | many | TRBV20-1 | - | 12 | CSAHVGVNEQFF | TGCAGTGCCCACGTGGGGGTAAATGAGCAGTTCTTC
TRBJ2-3 | many | TRBV12-3/TRBV12-4 | TRBD2 | 14 | CASRPSGGAYTQYF | TGTGCCAGCAGACCTAGCGGGGGGGCTTATACGCAGTATTTT
TRBJ1-2 | - | TRBV20-1 | TRBD1 | 16 | CCARDVTGQSSYGYTF | TGCTGCGCTAGAGATGTCACGGGACAGAGTTCTTATGGCTACACCTTC
TRBJ1-1 | - | TRBV28 | - | 12 | CASSVLNTEAFF | TGTGCCAGCAGCGTTTTGAACACTGAAGCTTTCTTT